The rows below give T cell receptor beta chains drawn from one sample of a study of blood T cell repertoires in COVID-19. Profiling relied on immunoSEQ multiplex PCR, and the TCRdb table lists in-frame clones only, not all of them. The sample has about 300,000 clones, roughly nine tenths seen once. What was sequenced was peripheral blood. These receptor sequences come from a woman in her twenties or thirties with COVID-19, enrolled during active disease. The CDR3 runs from the conserved cysteine through the conserved F or W. The D gene is left open where the match is weak. Size is omitted from some rows. Given values are once, few, many or a class for expanded clones.

j_call clone_size v_call d_call cdr3_aa cdr3_nt
TRBJ1-4 many TRBV2 TRBD1 CASRRQGATNEKLFF TGTGCCAGCAGGAGACAGGGTGCAACTAATGAAAAACTGTTTTTT
TRBJ2-1 - TRBV18 TRBD2 CASSGLAGRSYNEQFF TGTGCCAGCTCGGGCCTAGCGGGGAGATCCTACAATGAGCAGTTCTTC
TRBJ2-7 - TRBV5-1 TRBD1 CASRGTGSREQYF TGCGCCAGCAGGGGGACAGGGAGTAGGGAGCAGTACTTC
TRBJ2-1 - TRBV13 TRBD1 CASRDRVFDEQFF TGTGCCAGTCGGGACAGGGTTTTCGATGAGCAGTTCTTC
TRBJ1-4 few TRBV30 TRBD1 CAWSVGTGGPRANEKLFF TGTGCCTGGAGTGTAGGGACAGGGGGTCCACGGGCTAATGAAAAACTGTTTTTT
TRBJ1-6 - TRBV14 TRBD1 CASSQYRGRSPLHF TGTGCCAGCTCCCAATACAGGGGCCGGTCACCCCTCCACTTT
TRBJ2-2 - TRBV4-2 TRBD2 CASSQVVASGGTGELFF TGTGCCAGCAGCCAAGTAGTGGCTAGCGGGGGTACCGGGGAGCTGTTTTTT
TRBJ2-5 once TRBV5-1 TRBD2 CASSTGTSGGETQYF TGCGCCAGCAGCACAGGGACTAGCGGGGGTGAGACCCAGTACTTC
TRBJ2-2 - TRBV6-5 - CASSLYTGELFF TGTGCCAGCAGTCTTTACACCGGGGAGCTGTTTTTT
TRBJ1-1 - TRBV20-1 TRBD1 CSARTGRRAFF TGCAGTGCTCGGACAGGGAGGAGAGCTTTCTTT
TRBJ1-1 - TRBV7-9 - CASSLGQWGQTEAFF TGTGCCAGCAGCTTAGGCCAGTGGGGGCAAACTGAAGCTTTCTTT
TRBJ1-6 once TRBV5-1 - CASSLLQENSPLHF TGCGCCAGCAGCTTGTTACAGGAGAATTCACCCCTCCACTTT
TRBJ1-1 - TRBV9 - CASSVASGGYTEAFF TGTGCCAGCAGCGTAGCGTCGGGGGGGTACACTGAAGCTTTCTTT
TRBJ1-2 - TRBV2 TRBD1 CASSEGQGVGGYTF TGTGCCAGCAGCGAGGGACAGGGCGTCGGTGGCTACACCTTC
TRBJ1-2 - TRBV4-2 - CASSQGAGRAGYTF TGTGCCAGCAGCCAAGGGGCCGGGAGGGCGGGCTACACCTTC